The sequence of this T cell receptor beta chain was determined in a study of CD8 T cells in Susac syndrome. With random hexamers, roughly 0.45 to 1 ug RNA was reverse transcribed. TCRdb reprocessed the immunoSEQ multiplex PCR reads with MiXCR, giving one entry per CDR3 protein. The sample includes 200,000 or so distinct CDR3 sequences, nearly 95% seen only once; the top ten take just under 0.095%. The CDR3 loop spans 13 amino acids. Trimming shortened V by 7 bases and J by 7 bases, and 17 bases separated the two germline ends. Germline V gives CDR1 MNHEY, CDR2 SMNVEV (reference sequence). The chain links TRBV27 to TRBJ2-7; no firm D call. The sample was CD4+ T cells from PBMCs. The TCR originated in a human donor with multiple sclerosis. The CDR3 here is CASMSLPAREQYF. In DNA form, the CDR3 reads TGTGCCAGCATGAGTCTCCCAGCAAGGGAGCAGTACTTC.